This entry lists 13 T cell receptor beta chains sequenced from one sample in a study of T cells after yellow fever vaccination. TCRdb re-analysed the 5' RACE reads in MiXCR, keeping a single row per CDR3 protein. Among hundreds of thousands of distinct CDR3 sequences listed, over 15% were seen once. The sample was PBMCs, taken before the yellow fever booster vaccination. The receptor source for this set is a man aged 18 to 29 who received the YFV17D yellow fever vaccine.

This clonotype was observed a few times. The V and J genes are TRBV6-5 and TRBJ2-3; 7 bases agree with TRBD2. Germline lookup yields CDR1 MNHEY and CDR2 SVGAGI. V gave up 4 bases and J gave up 1 base; unmatched junction bases: 11. This CDR3 is 17 amino acids long. As DNA, the CDR3 is TGTGCCAGCAGTTTCGAGTATCCGGGGGGAGGCACAGATACGCAGTATTTT. Protein product: CASSFEYPGGGTDTQYF.

There are a few counts of this clonotype. The chain recombines TRBV5-1 with TRBJ2-1; TRBD2 is a possible D gene (6 bases). Germline V gene data show CDR1 as SGHRS and CDR2 as YFSETQ. CDR3 length equals 14 residues. Between the trimmed V and J ends, which lost 1 base and 5 bases, there was a span of 10 bases. The CDR3 DNA reads TGCGCCAGCAGCTTGACTAGCCCTAACAATGAGCAGTTCTTC. Translated, it gives CASSLTSPNNEQFF. The full variable domain, in which reference TRBV5-1 and TRBJ2-1 provide the parts outside the CDR3, is KAGVTQTPRYLIKTRGQQVTLSCSPISGHRSVSWYQQTPGQGLQFLFEYFSETQRNKGNFPGRFSGRQFSNSRSEMNVSTLELGDSALYLCASSLTSPNNEQFFGPGTRLTVL.

This sequence joins TRBV9 and TRBJ2-5; 10 bases agree with TRBD2. V trimming: 4 bases; J trimming: 2 bases; junction bases outside the gene matches: 8. Germline CDR1 reads SGDLS; CDR2 reads YYNGEE. The CDR3 totals 16 residues. For the CDR3, the DNA is TGTGCCAGCAGCCAGAGCGGGGGGGCCCTTCAAGAGACCCAGTACTTC. The encoded protein is CASSQSGGALQETQYF.

The chain combines TRBV7-2 with TRBJ2-7; D might be TRBD2 (6 bases). The V end was cut by 3 bases, the J end by 3 bases, with 15 bases between. Germline values: CDR1 SGHTA, CDR2 FQGNSA. The CDR3 sequence is 15 residues long. CDR3 region: CASSFGGALLYEQYV. In DNA form, the CDR3 reads TGTGCCAGCAGCTTCGGCGGGGCCCTACTCTACGAGCAGTACGTC.

This clonotype was seen more than once but under ten times. This rearrangement joins TRBV4-3 to TRBJ1-1, with D possibly TRBD1 on 5 matching bases. V dropped 4 bases and J dropped 5 bases, with 14 bases sitting between them. The CDR3 covers 14 residues. Germline CDR1 reads LGHNA; CDR2 reads YSLEER. CDR3 protein: CASSPRSKGTEAFF. The DNA for the CDR3 is TGCGCCAGCAGCCCAAGAAGCAAGGGGACTGAAGCTTTCTTT.

The chain recombines TRBV20-1 with TRBJ2-7; 7 bases are shared with TRBD1. Germline V gene sequence: CDR1 DFQATT, CDR2 SNEGSKA (reference sequence). The CDR3 spans 13 residues. J lost 2 bases, V lost 3 bases, and 4 bases had no gene match. The CDR3 region has the DNA TGCAGTGCTAGTGGGACAGCACCCTACGAGCAGTACTTC. Translating gives CSASGTAPYEQYF.

The chain uses TRBV20-1 and TRBJ1-5; unclear D gene. V was trimmed by 5 bases and J by 3 bases, leaving 8 bases between them. Germline V gene sequence: CDR1 DFQATT, CDR2 SNEGSKA (reference sequence). The CDR3 length is 12 residues. The CDR3, as DNA: TGCAGTGCTGCAGGTTACAATCAGCCCCAGCATTTT. Translation gives CSAAGYNQPQHF.

This clonotype was recorded at least ten times. This chain uses TRBV7-9 with TRBJ1-6, with D possibly TRBD1 on 5 matching bases. V was cut by 1 base and J by 5 bases, with 6 bases left in between. The germline V gene has CDR1 SEHNR and CDR2 FQNEAQ (reference sequence). The CDR3 is made up of 14 amino acids. For the CDR3, the DNA is TGTGCCAGCAGCTTAGAAGGGGATAATTCACCCCTCCACTTT. Translation gives CASSLEGDNSPLHF.

The CDR3 DNA follows: TGTGCCGGTGGGATGGGGCGGAGAGCTTTCTTT. Its translation: CAGGMGRRAFF. This chain links TRBV28 with TRBJ1-1; D perhaps matches TRBD1 (5 bases). The germline V gene encodes CDR1 MDHEN and CDR2 SYDVKM. This CDR3 has 11 residues. The V end lost 11 bases, the J end lost 10 bases, and 17 bases lay between the germline ends.

There are many counts of this clonotype. Compared with germline, one end of the junction differs, possibly owing to a read error. The chain couples TRBV5-1 to TRBJ1-5, with TRBD1 matching 8 bases. Germline V gene data show CDR1 as SGHRS and CDR2 as YFSETQ. This CDR3 is 14 amino acids long. The CDR3 DNA sequence: TGTGCCAGCAGCCTAGGGACAGGAAATCAGCCCCAGCATTTT. This sequence encodes CASSLGTGNQPQHF.

As concerns this clonotype: The junction shows a germline mismatch at one end, possibly a read error. The chain combines TRBV7-2 with TRBJ2-5; D ambiguous. The CDR3 is made up of 13 amino acids. Germline V gene sequence: CDR1 SGHTA, CDR2 FQGNSA. In DNA form, the CDR3 reads TGTGCCAGCAGCTTAGGTAGAGGCTCCCGCGCGCACTTC. It is translated as CASSLGRGSRAHF.

In this sample, this clonotype turned up a few times. This chain uses TRBV15 with TRBJ2-5, with a possible D match to TRBD2 (5 bases). The CDR3 loop spans 13 amino acids. Germline-derived CDR1 and CDR2 are LNHNV and YYDKDF (reference sequence). The V end lost 5 bases, the J end lost 3 bases, and 10 bases lay between the germline ends. CDR3 in DNA: TGTGCCACCAGCTCCTTGGGAGAAGAGACCCAGTACTTC. It encodes CATSSLGEETQYF.

The gene calls are TRBV20-1 and TRBJ2-3; 8 bases are a match to TRBD1. V shed 6 bases, J shed 2 bases, and the junction held 7 bases outside the gene matches. This CDR3 is built from 14 residues. The germline V gene has CDR1 DFQATT and CDR2 SNEGSKA (reference sequence). This CDR3 is CSATGQGNTDTQYF. DNA for the CDR3: TGCAGTGCCACAGGACAGGGAAACACAGATACGCAGTATTTT.